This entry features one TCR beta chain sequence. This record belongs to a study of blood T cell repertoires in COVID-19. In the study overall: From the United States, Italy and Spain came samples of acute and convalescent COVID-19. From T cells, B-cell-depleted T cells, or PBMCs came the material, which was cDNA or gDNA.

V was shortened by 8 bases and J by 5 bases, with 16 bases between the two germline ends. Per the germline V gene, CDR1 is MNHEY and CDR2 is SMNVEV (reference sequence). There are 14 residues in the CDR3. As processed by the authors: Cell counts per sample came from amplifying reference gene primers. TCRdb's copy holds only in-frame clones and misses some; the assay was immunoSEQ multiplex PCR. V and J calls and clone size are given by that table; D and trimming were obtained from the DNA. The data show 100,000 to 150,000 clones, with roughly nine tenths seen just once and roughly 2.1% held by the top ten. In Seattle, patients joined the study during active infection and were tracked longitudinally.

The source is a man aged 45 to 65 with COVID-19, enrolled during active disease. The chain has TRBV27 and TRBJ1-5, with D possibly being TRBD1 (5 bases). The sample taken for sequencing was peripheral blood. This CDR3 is CASRPGRGHQPQHF. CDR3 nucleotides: TGTGCCAGCCGTCCGGGGAGGGGCCATCAGCCCCAGCATTTT.